This T cell receptor (beta chain) was recovered during a study of patients and donors after allogeneic stem cell transplantation. This clonotype was seen at least ten times. In germline, CDR1 is SGHKS, CDR2 YYEKEE (reference sequence). The ends lost 3 bases at V and 5 bases at J; junction bases unmatched: 6. The length of the CDR3 is 14 residues. TCRdb used MiXCR to reprocess the RT-PCR reads, holding one entry per CDR3 protein. The sample holds hundreds of thousands of distinct CDR3 sequences; roughly 17% are singletons and the top ten take roughly 7%. V and J are TRBV5-5 and TRBJ2-5; 8 bases line up with TRBD2. Material for sequencing was blood, either unsorted or a sorted T cell fraction (not recorded which). This sequence originates from a human donor who was either an allogeneic HSCT recipient or a stem cell or donor lymphocyte infusion donor (not recorded which). It is not recorded whose cells these are; they may come from a transplant donor. The CDR3: CASSSGGGGETQYF. The CDR3, as DNA: TGTGCCAGCAGCTCCGGGGGGGGCGGTGAGACCCAGTACTTC.